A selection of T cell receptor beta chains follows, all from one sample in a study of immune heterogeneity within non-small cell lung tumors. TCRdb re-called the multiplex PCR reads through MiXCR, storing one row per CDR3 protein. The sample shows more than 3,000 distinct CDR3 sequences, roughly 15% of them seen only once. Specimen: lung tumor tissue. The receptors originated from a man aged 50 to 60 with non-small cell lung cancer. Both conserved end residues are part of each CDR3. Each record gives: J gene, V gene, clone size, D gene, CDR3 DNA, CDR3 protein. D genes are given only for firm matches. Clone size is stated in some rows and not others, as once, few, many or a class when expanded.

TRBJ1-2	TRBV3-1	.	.	TGTGCCAGCAGCCGCTGGAGGCAGAACCTTGCATATGGCTACACCTTC	CASSRWRQNLAYGYTF
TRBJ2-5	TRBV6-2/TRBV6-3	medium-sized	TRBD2	TGTGCCAGTATGGGACTAGCGGGAGAGGAGACCCAGTACTTC	CASMGLAGEETQYF
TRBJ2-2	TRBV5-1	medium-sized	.	TGCGCCAGCAGTAAGCAGGGAAACACCGGGGAGCTGTTTTTT	CASSKQGNTGELFF
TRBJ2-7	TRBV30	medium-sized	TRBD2	TGTGCCTGGAGTTGGACTAGCGGCTACGAGCAGTACTTC	CAWSWTSGYEQYF
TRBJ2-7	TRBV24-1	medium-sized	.	TGTGCCACCAGTGAATCCGGGACAACTAGGCGGCAGTACTTC	CATSESGTTRRQYF
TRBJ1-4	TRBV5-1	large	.	TGCGCCAGCAGCCGCGGGCAGGGAGGAACTAATGAAAAACTGTTTTTT	CASSRGQGGTNEKLFF
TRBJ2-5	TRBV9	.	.	TGTGCCAGCAGCTCGACGGCGGGGGAGACCCAGTACTTC	CASSSTAGETQYF
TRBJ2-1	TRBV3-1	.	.	TGTGCCAGCAGCCAAGGGGGGCAGAATGAGCAGTTCTTC	CASSQGGQNEQFF
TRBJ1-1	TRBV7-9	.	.	TGTGCCAGCAGCTGGGACGAGTCTGGGCCCAGAGGGAACAATGAAGCTTTCTTT	CASSWDESGPRGNNEAFF
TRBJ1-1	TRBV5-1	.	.	TGCGCCAGCAGCTCAGGGCTGGACACTGAAGCTTTCTTT	CASSSGLDTEAFF
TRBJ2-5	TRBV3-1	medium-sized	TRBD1	TGTGCCAGCAGCTACGGACAGGGAAGGATTCCCTACTTC	CASSYGQGRIPYF
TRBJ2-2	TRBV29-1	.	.	TGCAGCGTTGAAGGGGCCCCATCGAACACCGGGGAGCTGTTTTTT	CSVEGAPSNTGELFF
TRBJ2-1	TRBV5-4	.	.	TGTGCCAGCAGCCGTGACAGATCCTACAATGAGCAGTTCTTC	CASSRDRSYNEQFF
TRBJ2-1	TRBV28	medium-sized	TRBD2	TGTGCCAGCAGTTTACTAGCGGGAAACTACAATGAGCAGTTCTTC	CASSLLAGNYNEQFF
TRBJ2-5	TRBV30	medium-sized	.	TGTGCCTGGGATCAGGGTTTCGTTGAGACCCAGTACTTC	CAWDQGFVETQYF
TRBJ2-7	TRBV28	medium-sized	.	TGTGCCAGCAGTTTGGGTAGCGGCTTATACGAGCAGTACTTC	CASSLGSGLYEQYF
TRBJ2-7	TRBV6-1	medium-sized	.	TGTGCCAGCAGTCACCCATGGCGCGGATCTTCCTACGAGCAGTACTTC	CASSHPWRGSSYEQYF
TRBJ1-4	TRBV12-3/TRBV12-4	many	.	TGTGCCAGCAGCCCACACCGGACAGCAAAACTGTTTTTT	CASSPHRTAKLFF
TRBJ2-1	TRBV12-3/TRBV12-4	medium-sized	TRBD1	TGTGCCAGCAGTTCCGACAGGGTTGCTGAGCAGTTCTTC	CASSSDRVAEQFF
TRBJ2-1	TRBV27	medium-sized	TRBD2	TGTGCCAGCATCTCCCTAGCGGGAGGGAGCTACAATGAGCAGTTCTTC	CASISLAGGSYNEQFF
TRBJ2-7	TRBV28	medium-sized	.	TGTGCCAGCAGTTCTAGCCCGATACTCTACGAGCAGTACTTC	CASSSSPILYEQYF
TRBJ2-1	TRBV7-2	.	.	TGTGCCAGCAGCTTAGCGCTAAAGGGACGGACACTCTTC	CASSLALKGRTLF
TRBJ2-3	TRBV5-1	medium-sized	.	TGCGCCAGCAGCTTGCGCCAGGGAGCCACAGATACGCAGTATTTT	CASSLRQGATDTQYF
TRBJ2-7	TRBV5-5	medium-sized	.	TGTGCCAGCAGTTGGCTCGGGGACACCACCTACGAGCAGTACTTC	CASSWLGDTTYEQYF
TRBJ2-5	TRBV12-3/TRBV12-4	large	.	TGTGCCAGCAGTACGGGCGGGAAGACCCAGTACTTC	CASSTGGKTQYF
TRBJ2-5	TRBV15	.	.	TGTGCCACCAGCAGAGATTCTCAGGGTGGAGAGACCCAGTACTTC	CATSRDSQGGETQYF
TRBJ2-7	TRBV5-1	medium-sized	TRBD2	TGCGCCAGCAGCTCGGAGGGGACTAGCGGTTTGTCCTACGAGCAGTACTTC	CASSSEGTSGLSYEQYF
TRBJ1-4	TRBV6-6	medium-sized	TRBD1	TGTGCCAGCAGTTACTCTGGGACAGTAGAAAAACTGTTTTTT	CASSYSGTVEKLFF
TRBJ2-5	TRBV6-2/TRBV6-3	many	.	TGTGCCAGCAGTTACGGACAAGAGACCCAGTACTTC	CASSYGQETQYF
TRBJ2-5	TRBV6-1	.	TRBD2	TGTGCCAGCAGTTGGTCGACGGGGGGGAGGGGAGAGACCCAGTACTTC	CASSWSTGGRGETQYF
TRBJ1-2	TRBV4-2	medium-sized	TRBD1	TGTGCCAGCAGCCAAAGGACAGGGAACTATGGCTACACCTTC	CASSQRTGNYGYTF
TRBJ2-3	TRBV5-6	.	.	TGTGCCAGCAGCTTTTCAAGTTTGGGGTTCACAGATACGCAGTATTTT	CASSFSSLGFTDTQYF
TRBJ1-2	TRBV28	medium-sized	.	TGTGCCAGCAGTCCCAGGGCCGTAAGGGGCTACACCTTC	CASSPRAVRGYTF